This T cell receptor (beta chain) was sequenced during a study of blood T cells in healthy people across ages. Study context: When template switching was applied, about one barcoded beta molecule was captured per two T cells. General observations from the study: Estimated diversity, derived from one million T cells, was regarded as an underestimate. Measured against age, TCR beta diversity per million T cells decreased in a roughly linear manner.

Primed by a sample-barcoded 5' primer and a J-beta primer mix, a second PCR proceeded for about 6 to 11 cycles. TCRdb analysed the 5' RACE reads with MiXCR anew, one entry per CDR3 protein. The sample lists 540,000 or so distinct CDR3 sequences, approximately 27% seen once, with approximately 17% in the top ten. Per germline, CDR1 DFQATT and CDR2 SNEGSKA (reference sequence). The CDR3 length is 15 residues. V was clipped by 0 bases and J by 1 base, with 11 bases between them. In this sample, this clonotype turned up a few times. Its target is not known. Collection of around 9.3 milliliters of peripheral blood was performed for each donor.

Sequenced input: blood. The V call is TRBV20-1, the J call TRBJ2-3; the D gene is possibly TRBD2 (7 bases). The receptor was derived from a woman aged 70 to 79 in good health. The CDR3 nucleotides read TGCAGTGCTAGAGAAAGGGGGGGAGGCACAGATACGCAGTATTTT. This translates into CSARERGGGTDTQYF.